This T cell receptor beta chain derives from a study of shared clonotypes between healthy human individuals (dated by TCRdb to 2019 to 2021). General notes on the study: Three men and two women, aged 18 to 49 years, made up the cohort. To estimate repertoire size and how much clonotypes are shared between individuals, the study performed deep sequencing of blood TCR repertoires from a handful of healthy adults. To increase sequencing depth and limit assay-specific biases, different laboratories used diverse techniques to prepare libraries and sequence TCR repertoires. Leukapheresis yielded between about 0.85 and 9 billion PBMCs per donor.

Overall study results and their limits: Based on pairwise subsampling, the degree of clonotype sharing among donors was expected to be affected by sequencing depth. Sampling was restricted to blood, and TCR repertoires in tissue are likely to differ from TCR repertoires in blood. The small number of donors limited the genetic and exposure-history diversity represented.

The CDR3 goes from the cysteine to the phenylalanine over 18 residues. Only the CDR3 part of the read is kept: 54 bases, read in frame from the first base. The germline V gene provides CDR1 MDHEN and CDR2 SYDVKM. V ends up 5 bases short and J 1 base short, with an unmatched junction base count of 7. This clone was seen a single time. The antigen it recognizes is unknown. Per-base quality was not reported, and no clone a single base away is much larger than it. Using the deep immunoSEQ assay, multiplex PCR amplified TCR CDR3 regions from genomic DNA. For each cell subset, the extracted genomic DNA was distributed evenly across all wells of several immunoSEQ 96-well plates, and each plate served as one replicate. For unsorted PBMC, about 300 ng genomic DNA, equal to about 30,000 T cell genomes, was loaded into each replicate PCR. Unsorted PBMC genomic DNA was sequenced across ten immunoSEQ deep assay plates. Purified libraries were measured with a Qubit 3.0 fluorometer, size-checked on a Bioanalyzer 2100, and measured again with the KAPA Library Quantification kit. Every immunoSEQ 96-well plate was sequenced on a separate single-read 150-cycle Illumina NextSeq 550 flow cell. The study's processing was this. Because the immunoSEQ output included only junctional sequences and no quality scores, the filtering could not be the same as the filtering used for full-length reads. Sequences were annotated with PyIR, a Python wrapper for IgBLAST v1.9, using IMGT germline references to assign V/J genes and CDR3. Reads with weak V/J assignments (E-value above 1e-6), missing CDR3, stop codons, out-of-frame junctions, or ambiguous translated residues were removed. V3J clonotypes were defined as sequences sharing the same inferred V gene, J gene, and CDR3 amino acid sequence. Percentage overlap between repertoires was computed as shared unique clonotypes divided by the size of the smaller repertoire. RTK rarefaction, the Chao1 estimator, and Recon v2.1 estimates of unobserved clonotypes were used to assess repertoire richness. The table was pulled from immuneACCESS by TCRdb, which kept in-frame rearrangements only. Such tables lose some clones; where checked, under half of the loss comes from unresolved V genes, and the rest has no known cause. V, J and clone size are taken as reported in that table, and D and trimming were inferred from the DNA itself. The table for this sample lists roughly 450,000 clones; about four fifths of them were counted only once. The top ten clonotypes cover 13% of the sample.

Donors were healthy HIV-negative adults with no recently reported acute infections or vaccinations. Every donor was a Caucasian adult residing in Nashville, Tennessee, USA. For unsorted samples, tens of millions of PBMCs were counted and genomic DNA was extracted with the QIAamp DNA Blood Mini kit. Blood was collected by leukapheresis, and PBMCs were isolated by Ficoll-Histopaque density gradient centrifugation and then cryopreserved in liquid nitrogen vapor phase. The receptor chain draws on TRBV28 and TRBJ2-5; 16 of the junction bases match TRBD2. This TCR was sampled from a woman in her forties in good health. Some clones in this sample may be carry-over from other donors' samples. Sequenced material: PBMCs. The CDR3 has the sequence CASSSPGTSGRAQETQYF. The nucleotide sequence reads as follows: TGTGCCAGCAGTAGCCCCGGGACTAGCGGGAGGGCCCAAGAGACCCAGTACTTC.